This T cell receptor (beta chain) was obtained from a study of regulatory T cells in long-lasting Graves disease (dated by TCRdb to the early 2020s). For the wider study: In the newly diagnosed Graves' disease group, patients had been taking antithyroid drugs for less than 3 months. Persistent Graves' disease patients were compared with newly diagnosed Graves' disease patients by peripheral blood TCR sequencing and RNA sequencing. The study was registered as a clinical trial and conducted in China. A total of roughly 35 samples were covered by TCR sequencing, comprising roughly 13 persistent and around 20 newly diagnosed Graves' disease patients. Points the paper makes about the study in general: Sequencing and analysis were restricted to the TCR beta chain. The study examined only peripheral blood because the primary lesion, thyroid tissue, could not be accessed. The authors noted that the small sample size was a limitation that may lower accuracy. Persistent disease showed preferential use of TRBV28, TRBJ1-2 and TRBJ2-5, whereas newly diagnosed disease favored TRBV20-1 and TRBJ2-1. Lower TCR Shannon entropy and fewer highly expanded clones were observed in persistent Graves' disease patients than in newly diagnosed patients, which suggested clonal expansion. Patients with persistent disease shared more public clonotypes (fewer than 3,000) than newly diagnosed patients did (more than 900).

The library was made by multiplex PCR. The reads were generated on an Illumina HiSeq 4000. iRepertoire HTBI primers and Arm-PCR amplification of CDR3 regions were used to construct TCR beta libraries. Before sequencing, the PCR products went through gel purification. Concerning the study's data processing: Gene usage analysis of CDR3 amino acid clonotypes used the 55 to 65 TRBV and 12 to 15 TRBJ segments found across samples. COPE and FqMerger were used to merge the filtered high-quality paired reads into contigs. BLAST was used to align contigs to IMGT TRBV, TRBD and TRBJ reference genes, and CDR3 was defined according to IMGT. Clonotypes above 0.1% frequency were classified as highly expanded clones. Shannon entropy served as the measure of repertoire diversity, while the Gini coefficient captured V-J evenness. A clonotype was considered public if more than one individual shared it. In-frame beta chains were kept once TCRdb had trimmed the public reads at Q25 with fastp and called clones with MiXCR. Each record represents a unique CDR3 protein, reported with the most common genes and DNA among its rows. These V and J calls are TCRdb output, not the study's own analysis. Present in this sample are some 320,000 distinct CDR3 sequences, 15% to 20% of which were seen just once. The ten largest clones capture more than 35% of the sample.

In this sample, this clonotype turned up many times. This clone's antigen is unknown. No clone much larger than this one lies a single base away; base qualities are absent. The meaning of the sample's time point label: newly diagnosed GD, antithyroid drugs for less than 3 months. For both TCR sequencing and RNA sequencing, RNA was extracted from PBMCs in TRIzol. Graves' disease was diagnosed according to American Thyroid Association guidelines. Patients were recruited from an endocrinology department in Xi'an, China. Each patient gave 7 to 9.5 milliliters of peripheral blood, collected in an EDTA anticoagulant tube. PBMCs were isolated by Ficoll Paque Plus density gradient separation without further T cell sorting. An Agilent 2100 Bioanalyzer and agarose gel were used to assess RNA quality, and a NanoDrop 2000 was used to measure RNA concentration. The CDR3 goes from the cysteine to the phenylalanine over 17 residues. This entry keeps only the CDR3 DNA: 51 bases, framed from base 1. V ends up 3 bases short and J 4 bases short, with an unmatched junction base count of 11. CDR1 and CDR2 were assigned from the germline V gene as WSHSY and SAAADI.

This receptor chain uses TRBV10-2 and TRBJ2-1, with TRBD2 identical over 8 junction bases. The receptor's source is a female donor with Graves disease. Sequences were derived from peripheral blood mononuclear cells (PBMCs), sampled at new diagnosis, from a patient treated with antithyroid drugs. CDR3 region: CASSEGSGAFLYNEQFF. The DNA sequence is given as TGCGCCAGCAGTGAAGGTAGCGGGGCCTTTTTATACAATGAGCAGTTCTTC.